The 14 T cell receptor beta chains reported below all come from one sample, sequenced in a study of Graves' ophthalmopathy and Graves' hyperthyroidism. RNA transcripts served as template for amplifying TCR beta CDR3 sequences. An opening RT-PCR round employed HTBI primers and preceded a second-round multiplex PCR. TCRdb itself ran the multiplex PCR reads through MiXCR, one entry per CDR3 protein. This table has approximately 380,000 distinct CDR3 sequences, more than 20% appearing once. Sequencing was carried out using peripheral blood. The receptors shown here come from a woman aged 18 to 35 with stable Graves' hyperthyroidism.

In its sample, this clonotype was seen a few times. A much larger clone is a single base away; this may be a read error. The chain has TRBV4-1 and TRBJ2-5; D possibly corresponds to TRBD1 (5 bases). CDR3 size: 14 residues. Germline V gene data show CDR1 as MGHRA and CDR2 as YSYEKL. CDR3 loop: CASSQGGGQETKYF. CDR3 DNA sequence: TGCGCCAGCAGCCAAGGTGGCGGACAAGAGACCAAGTACTTC.

This clonotype showed up many times. The CDR3 protein is CASSLRRDRGQGETQYF. The CDR3 coding sequence is TGTGCCAGCAGTTTACGCCGGGACAGGGGGCAGGGGGAGACCCAGTACTTC. This chain connects TRBV12-3 or TRBV12-4 to TRBJ2-5; 12 bases map to TRBD1. The CDR3 is made up of 17 amino acids. V was clipped by 2 bases and J by 5 bases; unmatched bases: 9.

This clonotype has at least ten counts. This chain joins TRBV7-3 and TRBJ2-6, with D maybe TRBD1 (6 bases). In germline, CDR1 is SGHTA, CDR2 FQGTGA. CDR3 length: 15 residues. Trimming shortened V by 5 bases and J by 4 bases, and 12 bases separated the two germline ends. Here the CDR3 DNA reads TGTGCCAGCAGCACCAGTGGGACAGGGGCCAACGTCCTGACTTTC. Protein: CASSTSGTGANVLTF.

This clonotype showed up just a few times. The chain recombines TRBV5-5 with TRBJ2-4; D is unresolved. V gave up 4 bases and J gave up 0 bases, with 14 bases separating them. The CDR3 extends over 16 amino acids. CDR1 is SGHKS and CDR2 is YYEKEE in the germline V gene (reference sequence). CDR3 loop: CASSTRWILAKNIQYF. The CDR3 DNA reads as TGTGCCAGCAGCACCAGGTGGATTCTAGCCAAAAACATTCAGTACTTC.

V and J are TRBV28 and TRBJ2-2, with 9 bases that match TRBD1. V shed 6 bases and J 3 bases; nucleotides not matched to a gene: 11. This CDR3 contains 17 residues. Germline values: CDR1 MDHEN, CDR2 SYDVKM. CDR3 DNA sequence: TGTGCCAGCAGCCGCCGTACAGGGGGCGCTGACACCGGGGAGCTGTTTTTT. Protein: CASSRRTGGADTGELFF.

This clonotype was picked up many times. J is TRBJ2-7 and V is TRBV20-1; TRBD2 aligns across 9 bases. V trimming: 4 bases; J trimming: 2 bases; junction bases outside the gene matches: 3. CDR1 DFQATT and CDR2 SNEGSKA come from the germline V gene (reference sequence). The CDR3 loop spans 13 amino acids. The CDR3 loop reads CSAISGSPYEQYF. The CDR3 DNA sequence: TGCAGTGCTATTAGCGGGAGTCCCTACGAGCAGTACTTC.

This rearrangement joins TRBV6-5 to TRBJ2-5, with TRBD2 matching over 7 bases. Germline CDR1 reads MNHEY; CDR2 reads SVGAGI. J gave up 5 bases and V 2 bases, and 8 bases lay outside the gene matches. The CDR3 consists of 15 residues. The CDR3 region is CASSYGLSGLETQYF. CDR3 bases: TGTGCCAGCAGTTACGGGCTTAGCGGGCTGGAGACCCAGTACTTC.

This clonotype has at least ten counts. The genes are TRBV6-5 and TRBJ1-2, with 8 bases that match TRBD1. The CDR3 totals 13 residues. The germline gives CDR1 MNHEY, CDR2 SVGAGI. With V trimmed by 5 bases and J by 8 bases, 7 bases remained unmatched. The DNA of the CDR3 is TGTGCCAGCAGTCTTGGACAGGGCATCGGCTACACCTTC. It specifies CASSLGQGIGYTF.

This clonotype was observed at least ten times. The gene calls are TRBV27 and TRBJ2-7, with 9 bases identical to TRBD1. Germline lookup yields CDR1 MNHEY and CDR2 SMNVEV (reference sequence). V dropped 3 bases and J dropped 3; count of bases not matched to a gene: 3. CDR3 length: 14 residues. The CDR3 is CASSFGTGFYEQYF. For the CDR3, the DNA is TGTGCCAGCAGTTTTGGGACAGGGTTCTACGAGCAGTACTTC.

This clonotype was observed at least ten times. V is TRBV6-1 and J is TRBJ1-3; D is unresolved. The CDR3 loop spans 15 amino acids. Germline-derived CDR1 and CDR2 are MNHNS and SASEGT. The V and J ends lost 3 bases and 0 bases respectively, with 9 bases between them. The CDR3 DNA sequence: TGTGCCAGCAGTGATCAGATGAGCTCTGGAAACACCATATATTTT. This encodes CASSDQMSSGNTIYF.

In its sample, this clonotype was seen many times. V is TRBV10-3 and J is TRBJ1-1, with 7 bases aligning to TRBD1. The CDR3 runs 16 residues. Germline V lookup: CDR1 ENHRY, CDR2 SYGVKD. Trimming took 5 bases from V and 1 from J; bases not matched to a gene: 10. The CDR3 DNA reads TGTGCCATCAGTAGGACCTCTTCAGGGGGGAACACTGAAGCTTTCTTT. Its protein is CAISRTSSGGNTEAFF.

This clonotype was recorded many times. The chain links TRBV2 to TRBJ1-5; maybe TRBD1 (5 bases). With 4 bases removed from V and 6 bases from J, the gap between germline ends came to 13 bases. In germline, CDR1 is SNHLY, CDR2 FYNNEI. The CDR3 sequence is 14 residues long. CDR3 residues: CASSVEQGGQPQHF. In nucleotides, the CDR3 is TGTGCCAGCAGTGTCGAGCAGGGTGGTCAGCCCCAGCATTTT.

In this sample, this clonotype turned up many times. The J gene is TRBJ2-5, the V gene TRBV12-3 or TRBV12-4; weak D call: TRBD1 (5 bases). The CDR3 has 14 amino acids. V was pared by 2 bases and J by 1 base, with 8 bases between. This CDR3 reads CASSLTTVQETQYF. The CDR3 DNA reads TGTGCCAGCAGTTTAACGACAGTCCAAGAGACCCAGTACTTC.

The rearrangement joins TRBV12-3 or TRBV12-4 to TRBJ1-1, with D tentatively TRBD1 (5 bases). The CDR3 runs to 16 residues. Trimming left V 1 base short and J 10 bases short, with 22 bases between. The CDR3 is CASSLGQGLFIDGAFF. Written as DNA, the CDR3 is TGTGCCAGCAGTTTAGGGCAGGGTTTATTCATTGACGGAGCTTTCTTT.